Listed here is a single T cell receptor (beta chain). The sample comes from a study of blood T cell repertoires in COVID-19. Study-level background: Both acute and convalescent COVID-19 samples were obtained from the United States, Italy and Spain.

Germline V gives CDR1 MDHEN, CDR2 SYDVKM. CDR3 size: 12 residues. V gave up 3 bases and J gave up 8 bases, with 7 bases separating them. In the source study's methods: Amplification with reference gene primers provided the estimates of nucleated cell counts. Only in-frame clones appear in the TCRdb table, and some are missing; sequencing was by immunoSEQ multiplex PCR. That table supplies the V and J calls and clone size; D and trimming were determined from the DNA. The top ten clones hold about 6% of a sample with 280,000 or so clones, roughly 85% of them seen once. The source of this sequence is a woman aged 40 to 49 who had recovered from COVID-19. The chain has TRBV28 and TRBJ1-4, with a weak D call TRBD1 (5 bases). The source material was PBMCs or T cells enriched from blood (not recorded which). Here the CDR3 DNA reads TGTGCCAGCAGTTTCCGGGGGGAAAAACTGTTTTTT. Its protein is CASSFRGEKLFF.